The source of this T cell receptor (beta chain) is a study of T cells in Graves' hyperthyroidism and ophthalmopathy. Researchers amplified the TCR beta CDR3 regions from RNA transcripts. Initially, a first-round RT-PCR of the TCR CDR3 employed the HTBI primer set. TCRdb reprocessed the multiplex PCR reads via MiXCR and lists one record per CDR3 protein. The data contain more than 500,000 distinct CDR3 sequences, roughly a sixth of them seen just once; the ten biggest clones take up approximately 30%. Germline lookup yields CDR1 SGHDT and CDR2 YYEEEE. The CDR3 runs to 17 residues. The V and J ends lost 3 bases and 3 bases, in that order; junction bases with no gene match: 9. The table lists this clonotype with many counts. Clinical symptoms, serum thyroxine and TRAb, thyroid ultrasound and orbital computed tomography together formed the diagnostic basis. PBMCs were collected from a 10 ml volume of fresh peripheral blood.

The genes are TRBV5-6 and TRBJ2-7; 13 bases are a match to TRBD2. Sequenced: blood. The TCR comes from a woman aged 25-40 years with Graves' ophthalmopathy. Here the CDR3 DNA reads TGTGCCAGCAGCTCGGCCCCGGGACTAGCGGGAAACTACGAGCAGTACTTC. It encodes CASSSAPGLAGNYEQYF.